Below, one T cell receptor (beta chain) is given with its context. Clones were read by immunoSEQ multiplex PCR, and TCRdb kept only the in-frame ones, dropping some. This repertoire shows 120,000 to 150,000 clones, 65% to 85% found once; its top ten account for roughly 13%. The data are from a study of blood T cell repertoires in COVID-19. About the study: Samples taken during acute and convalescent COVID-19 were collected in the United States, Italy and Spain. PBMCs, B-cell-depleted T cells, or T cells were the source of the cDNA or gDNA that made up the material.

The ends were cut back, 2 bases at V and 7 bases at J, with 15 bases in the middle. The CDR3 runs to 14 residues. CDR1 is MNHEY and CDR2 is SVGAGI in the germline V gene. The sample consisted of peripheral blood. The V call is TRBV6-5, the J call TRBJ2-7; TRBD2 might be the D (7 bases). The receptor's source is a man between 60 and 75 years old with active or convalescent COVID-19. The CDR3 here is CASSYGGASKEQYF. Here the CDR3 DNA reads TGTGCCAGCAGTTACGGGGGGGCATCTAAAGAGCAGTACTTC.